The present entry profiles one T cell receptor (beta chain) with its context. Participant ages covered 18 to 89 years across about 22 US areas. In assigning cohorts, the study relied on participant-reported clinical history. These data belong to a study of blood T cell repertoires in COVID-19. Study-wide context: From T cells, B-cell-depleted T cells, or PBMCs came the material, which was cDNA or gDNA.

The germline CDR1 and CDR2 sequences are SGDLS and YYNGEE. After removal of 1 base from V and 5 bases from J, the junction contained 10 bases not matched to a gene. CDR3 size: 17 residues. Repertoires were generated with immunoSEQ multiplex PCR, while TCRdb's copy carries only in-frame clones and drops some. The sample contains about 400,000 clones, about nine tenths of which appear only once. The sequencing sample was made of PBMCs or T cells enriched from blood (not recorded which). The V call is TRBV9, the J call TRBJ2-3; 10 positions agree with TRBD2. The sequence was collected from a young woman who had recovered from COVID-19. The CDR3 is CASSVLSLAGVGDTQYF. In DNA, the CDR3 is TGTGCCAGCAGCGTACTGAGCCTAGCGGGAGTAGGAGATACGCAGTATTTT.